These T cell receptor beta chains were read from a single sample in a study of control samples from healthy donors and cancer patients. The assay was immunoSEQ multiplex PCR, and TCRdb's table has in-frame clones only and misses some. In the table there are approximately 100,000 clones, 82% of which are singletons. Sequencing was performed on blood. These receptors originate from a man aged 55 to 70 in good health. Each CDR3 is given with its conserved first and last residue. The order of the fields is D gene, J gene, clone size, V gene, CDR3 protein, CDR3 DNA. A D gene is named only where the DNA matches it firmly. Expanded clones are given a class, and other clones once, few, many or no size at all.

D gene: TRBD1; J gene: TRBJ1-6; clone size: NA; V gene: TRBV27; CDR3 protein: CASSPTTGGATNNSPLHF; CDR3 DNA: TGTGCCAGCAGTCCTACGACAGGGGGCGCAACGAATAATTCACCCCTCCACTTT
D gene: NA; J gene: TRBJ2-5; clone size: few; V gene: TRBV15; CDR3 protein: CATSSRRETQYF; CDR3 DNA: TGTGCCACCAGCTCCCGCCGAGAGACCCAGTACTTC
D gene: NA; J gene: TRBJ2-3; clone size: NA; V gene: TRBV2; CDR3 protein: CASSIQGITDTQYF; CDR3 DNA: TGTGCCAGCAGTATACAGGGTATCACAGATACGCAGTATTTT
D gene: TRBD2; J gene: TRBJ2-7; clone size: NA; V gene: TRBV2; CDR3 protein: CASRGTSGRAYYEQYF; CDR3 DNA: TGTGCCAGCAGGGGGACTAGCGGGAGGGCCTACTACGAGCAGTACTTC
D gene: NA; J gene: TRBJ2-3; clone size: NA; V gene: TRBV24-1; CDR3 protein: CATSGLRGDTQYF; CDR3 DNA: TGTGCCACCAGTGGCCTTAGGGGAGATACGCAGTATTTT
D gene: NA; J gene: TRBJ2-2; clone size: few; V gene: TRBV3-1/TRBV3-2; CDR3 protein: CASSLYTGELFF; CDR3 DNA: TGTGCCAGCAGCCTATACACCGGGGAGCTGTTTTTT
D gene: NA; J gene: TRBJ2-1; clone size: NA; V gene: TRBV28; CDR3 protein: CASSLSADEQFF; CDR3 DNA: TGTGCCAGCAGTTTAAGTGCCGATGAGCAGTTCTTC
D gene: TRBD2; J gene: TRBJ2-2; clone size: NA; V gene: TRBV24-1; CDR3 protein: CATSDGTSANTGELFF; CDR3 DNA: TGTGCCACCAGTGATGGGACTAGCGCGAACACCGGGGAGCTGTTTTTT
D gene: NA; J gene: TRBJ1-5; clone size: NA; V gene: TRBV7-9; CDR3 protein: CASSLASGEGQPQHF; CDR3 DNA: TGTGCCAGCAGCTTAGCATCAGGGGAGGGTCAGCCCCAGCATTTT
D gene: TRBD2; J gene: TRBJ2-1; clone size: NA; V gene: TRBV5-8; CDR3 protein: CASSPWTSGTYNEQFF; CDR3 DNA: TGTGCCAGCAGCCCCTGGACTAGCGGAACATACAATGAGCAGTTCTTC
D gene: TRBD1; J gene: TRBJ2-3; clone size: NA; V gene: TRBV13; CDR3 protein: CASSLRDRGPDTQYF; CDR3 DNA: TGTGCCAGCAGCCTACGGGACAGGGGGCCGGATACGCAGTATTTT
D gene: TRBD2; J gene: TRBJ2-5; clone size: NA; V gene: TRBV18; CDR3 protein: CASSRVSGYQETQYF; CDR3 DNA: TGTGCCAGCTCACGGGTTAGCGGGTATCAAGAGACCCAGTACTTC